Listed here are 30 T cell receptor beta chains from one sample, sequenced in a study of human T cells and chemical hapten exposure. MiXCR, run by TCRdb on the RACE reads, gives a single entry per CDR3 protein. Here the sample spans under 450,000 distinct CDR3 sequences, about 6.9% being singletons. The time point is: patch test 2, 6 weeks after DPC sensitization. Sample treatment: therapeutic diphenylcyclopropenone sensitization with weekly scalp DPC. The input for sequencing was whole blood, taken in connection with sensitization to the hapten diphenylcyclopropenone (DPC). The receptors here all came from a woman between 18 and 30 years old with alopecia areata. Some clones in this sample may be carry-over from other donors' samples.

This clonotype appeared many times. The CDR3 bases are TGTGCCAGCAGTGCGGCGGGGCACGGAGATACGCAGTATTTT. This sequence encodes CASSAAGHGDTQYF. The chain joins TRBV6-4 to TRBJ2-3; perhaps TRBD2 as D (6 bases). Germline values: CDR1 MRHNA, CDR2 SNTAGT. The ends were cut back, 4 bases at V and 5 bases at J, with 13 bases in the middle. CDR3 length equals 14 residues.

This clonotype has more than one count but fewer than ten. In DNA, the CDR3 is TGTGCCAGCAGGCGGACGGCCGGAAACACCATATATTTT. Encoded protein: CASRRTAGNTIYF. The chain recombines TRBV7-2 with TRBJ1-3; D uncertain. With 6 bases removed from V and 4 bases from J, the gap between germline ends came to 10 bases. The CDR3 is made up of 13 amino acids. CDR1 and CDR2 from the germline V gene are SGHTA and FQGNSA.

The chain recombines TRBV12-3 or TRBV12-4 with TRBJ2-3; TRBD2 matches 10 bases. The junction had 10 bases not matched to a gene; V was cut back by 6 bases and J by 4 bases. The CDR3 extends over 16 amino acids. The CDR3 spells CASSLRTSGFADTQYF. In DNA, the CDR3 is TGTGCCAGCAGCCTAAGGACTAGCGGCTTCGCAGATACGCAGTATTTT.

The rearrangement joins TRBV25-1 to TRBJ2-1; D gene ambiguous. V shed 7 bases and J shed 7 bases, with 8 bases lying between them. The length of the CDR3 is 11 residues. From germline, CDR1 is MGHDK and CDR2 SYGVNS. CDR3 DNA sequence: TGTGCCAGCACCCGTATTAATGAGCAGTTCTTC. Protein sequence: CASTRINEQFF.

The chain joins TRBV6-5 to TRBJ1-3, with D hard to call. This CDR3 region has 11 residues. Germline V lookup: CDR1 MNHEY, CDR2 SVGAGI. The V gene lost 4 bases and the J gene lost 10 bases, with 8 bases spanning the gap. The CDR3 DNA reads as TGTGCCAGCAGTTCCGAATCGACCATATATTTT. This gives the protein CASSSESTIYF.

This clonotype was seen more than once but under ten times. The CDR3 sequence is CASRFGRLTMNTEAFF. DNA for the CDR3: TGTGCCAGCAGGTTCGGTCGCCTTACCATGAACACTGAAGCTTTCTTT. J is TRBJ1-1 and V is TRBV12-3 or TRBV12-4; D not resolved. The V gene lost 6 bases and the J gene lost 0 bases, with 17 bases spanning the gap. The CDR3 has 16 residues.

This clonotype was counted between two and nine times. The rearrangement links TRBV7-2 to TRBJ2-5; 10 nucleotides agree with TRBD2. Germline V gene data show CDR1 as SGHTA and CDR2 as FQGNSA. This CDR3 is built from 16 residues. V gave up 4 bases and J gave up 4 bases; unmatched junction bases: 9. The CDR3 coding sequence is TGTGCCAGCAGCTCTCGTCGGCTAGCGGGGGTAGAGACCCAGTACTTC. It specifies CASSSRRLAGVETQYF. Complete variable domain (other parts from reference TRBV7-2 and TRBJ2-5): GAGVSQSPSNKVTEKGKDVELRCDPISGHTALYWYRQSLGQGLEFLIYFQGNSAPDKSGLPSDRFSAERTGGSVSTLTIQRTQQEDSAVYLCASSSRRLAGVETQYFGPGTRLLVL.

V gene TRBV6-2 or TRBV6-3 combines with J gene TRBJ2-7; 8 nucleotides align to TRBD2. In germline, CDR1 is MNHEY, CDR2 SVGEGT. Trimming at V came to 7 bases and at J to 1 base, leaving 9 bases not matched to a gene. This CDR3 contains 15 residues. The CDR3 DNA reads TGTGCCAGCATTCGAAGCGGGGGTCTTTCCTACGAGCAGTACTTC. Translation gives CASIRSGGLSYEQYF.

This clonotype was found many times. V is TRBV20-1 and J is TRBJ1-1, with unresolved D. Germline loops: CDR1 DFQATT, CDR2 SNEGSKA (reference sequence). The CDR3 length is 17 residues. Trimming stripped 0 bases from V and 0 bases from J, with 17 bases between. Here the CDR3 reads CSARDQLTGLMNTEAFF. The CDR3 coding sequence is TGCAGTGCTAGAGATCAGCTTACGGGCCTTATGAACACTGAAGCTTTCTTT.

A few counts support this clonotype. This sequence joins TRBV20-1 and TRBJ1-3; 7 bases line up with TRBD1. CDR3 length equals 15 residues. Germline CDR1 and CDR2: DFQATT and SNEGSKA (reference sequence). V was clipped by 0 bases and J by 2 bases; unmatched bases: 4. As DNA, the CDR3 is TGCAGTGCTAGAGATCTGCAGGGGGCTGGAAACACCATATATTTT. Its translation: CSARDLQGAGNTIYF.

This clonotype has a count of ten or more. This chain joins TRBV7-9 and TRBJ2-2; no clear D gene. CDR1 is SEHNR, CDR2 FQNEAQ, per germline (reference sequence). The CDR3 extends over 14 amino acids. Trimming shortened V by 3 bases and J by 1 base, and 6 bases separated the two germline ends. The CDR3 is CASSLRGNTGELFF. The CDR3 DNA sequence: TGTGCCAGCAGCTTGCGAGGGAACACCGGGGAGCTGTTTTTT.

In this sample, this clonotype turned up many times. The V gene is TRBV29-1, the J gene TRBJ1-3; no reliable D call. The CDR3 consists of 13 residues. The ends were cut back, 3 bases at V and 1 base at J, with 7 bases in the middle. Germline V gene lookup returns CDR1 SQVTM and CDR2 ANQGSEA. The CDR3 here is CSVEQWSGNTIYF. In DNA, the CDR3 is TGCAGCGTTGAGCAGTGGTCTGGAAACACCATATATTTT.

This clonotype was seen ten or more times. The chain recombines TRBV5-1 with TRBJ1-6; TRBD1 might be the D (5 bases). The V gene's germline CDR1 is SGHRS and CDR2 YFSETQ. The CDR3 totals 14 residues. Trimming removed 0 bases at V and 10 bases at J, with 11 bases between. This CDR3 reads CASSLVRGDSPLHF. The DNA for the CDR3 is TGCGCCAGCAGCTTGGTGAGGGGCGACTCACCCCTCCACTTT.

This clonotype was seen repeatedly, ten times or more. The chain combines TRBV7-2 with TRBJ1-2; D remains unclear. V lost 4 bases to trimming and J lost 5 bases, with 14 bases between them. The CDR3 is 14 residues long. Germline loops: CDR1 SGHTA, CDR2 FQGNSA. Here the CDR3 DNA reads TGTGCCAGCAGCTCCGACTCGCTAGATTATGGCTACACCTTC. Amino acid sequence: CASSSDSLDYGYTF.

Ten or more counts support this clonotype. The CDR3 nucleotides read TGTGCCAGCAGCCATTTTGCGGACCGAACCAAAGCTTTCTTT. Protein: CASSHFADRTKAFF. V and J are TRBV14 and TRBJ1-1; D is uncertain. The CDR3 spans 14 residues. The V gene's germline CDR1 is SGHDN and CDR2 FVKESK. V shed 3 bases and J shed 9 bases, with 17 bases lying between them.

This clonotype has a handful of counts. The V and J genes are TRBV3-1 and TRBJ2-3, with 13 bases matching TRBD2. Losses at the gene ends were 1 base for V and 4 bases for J; bases not matched to a gene: 5. CDR1 is LGHDT, CDR2 YNNKEL, per germline (reference sequence). The length of the CDR3 is 17 residues. The CDR3, as DNA: TGTGCCAGCAGCCAAGGTCCGGGACTAGCGGGGCCAGATACGCAGTATTTT. Protein sequence: CASSQGPGLAGPDTQYF.

This clonotype has ten or more counts. The genes are TRBV29-1 and TRBJ1-2; the D is unclear. With 5 bases removed from V and 3 bases from J, the gap between germline ends came to 10 bases. Per the germline V gene, CDR1 is SQVTM and CDR2 is ANQGSEA. The CDR3 runs 12 residues. The CDR3 region is CSVRGDDYGYTF. The DNA of the CDR3 is TGCAGCGTTCGTGGGGATGACTATGGCTACACCTTC.

V usage is TRBV7-9 and J usage is TRBJ2-1, with TRBD2 matching 10 bases. This CDR3 has 16 residues. V was clipped by 5 bases and J by 2 bases; unmatched bases: 6. Germline values: CDR1 SEHNR, CDR2 FQNEAQ (reference sequence). CDR3 loop: CASSQQLAGPYNEQFF. The CDR3 DNA reads TGTGCCAGCAGCCAGCAACTAGCGGGGCCCTACAATGAGCAGTTCTTC.

V and J are TRBV2 and TRBJ1-5, with unresolved D. Trimming shortened V by 8 bases and J by 0 bases, and 8 bases separated the two germline ends. The CDR3 covers 13 residues. Germline CDR1 SNHLY, CDR2 FYNNEI. CDR3 DNA sequence: TGTGCCAGCGTTATAATTAGCAATCAGCCCCAGCATTTT. Amino acid sequence: CASVIISNQPQHF.

The chain is built from TRBV28 and TRBJ2-1; 12 bases are shared with TRBD2. The junction had 7 bases not matched to a gene; V was cut back by 8 bases and J by 5 bases. The CDR3 runs to 15 residues. From germline, CDR1 is MDHEN and CDR2 SYDVKM. CDR3 protein: CASGSTSGGHNEQFF. As DNA, the CDR3 is TGTGCCAGCGGATCCACTAGCGGGGGGCACAATGAGCAGTTCTTC.

This clonotype has ten or more counts. The gene calls are TRBV2 and TRBJ1-1, with 7 bases fitting TRBD1. The germline V gene has CDR1 SNHLY and CDR2 FYNNEI. Trimming at V came to 8 bases and at J to 2 bases, leaving 5 bases not matched to a gene. The CDR3 sequence is 13 residues long. CDR3 coding DNA: TGTGCCAGCCGTAGACAGGGAAACACTGAAGCTTTCTTT. It is translated as CASRRQGNTEAFF.

This clonotype was seen ten or more times. The chain couples TRBV6-1 to TRBJ1-1, with a tentative D call TRBD1 (5 bases). CDR1 MNHNS and CDR2 SASEGT come from the germline V gene. V was cut by 4 bases and J by 1 base, with 19 bases left in between. This CDR3 is 17 amino acids long. CDR3 sequence: CASSGFLNGGQNTEAFF. The CDR3 nucleotides read TGTGCCAGCAGTGGGTTCTTGAACGGGGGTCAGAACACTGAAGCTTTCTTT.

The rearrangement joins TRBV4-2 to TRBJ1-4; D unclear. This CDR3 has 13 residues. Germline values: CDR1 LGHNA, CDR2 YNFKEQ. Trimming cost V 0 bases and J 8 bases, with 7 bases left between them. In DNA, the CDR3 is TGTGCCAGCAGCCAAGATTTGGGAGAAAAACTGTTTTTT. It specifies CASSQDLGEKLFF.

Points on this clonotype: Germline is not matched at one junction end, which may reflect a read error. V and J are TRBV12-3 or TRBV12-4 and TRBJ2-4; D may correspond to TRBD1 or TRBD2 (7 bases each). The CDR3 loop spans 17 amino acids. This CDR3 reads CASSFRAQGGATNIQYF. CDR3 bases: TGTGCCAGCAGTTTCCGTGCCCAGGGGGGGGCCACAAACATTCAGTACTTC.

The chain combines TRBV27 with TRBJ1-2, with TRBD1 as a possible D gene (5 bases). Germline V gene sequence: CDR1 MNHEY, CDR2 SMNVEV (reference sequence). The ends were cut back, 4 bases at V and 0 bases at J, with 12 bases in the middle. The CDR3 covers 15 residues. CDR3 nucleotides: TGTGCCAGCAGTTCTTTACTCAGGGCTAACTATGGCTACACCTTC. Protein product: CASSSLLRANYGYTF.

The rearrangement uses TRBV5-1 and TRBJ1-6; D is unresolved. Per germline, CDR1 SGHRS and CDR2 YFSETQ. This CDR3 spans 15 amino acids. V was pared by 0 bases and J by 7 bases, with 11 bases between. The CDR3 is CASSLEITSNSPLHF. CDR3 in DNA: TGCGCCAGCAGCTTGGAAATTACCAGCAATTCACCCCTCCACTTT.

This clonotype was detected only a few times. The chain combines TRBV3-1 with TRBJ2-1; 9 bases are a match to TRBD2. The CDR3 totals 13 residues. Germline trimming cut 6 bases from V and 8 bases from J; bases unmatched to any gene: 5. Germline V CDR1 and CDR2: LGHDT, YNNKEL (reference sequence). CDR3 nucleotide sequence: TGTGCCAGCAGAAGAGCGGGGGGTGATGAGCAGTTCTTC. Translation gives CASRRAGGDEQFF.

This clonotype was counted many times. The chain recombines TRBV12-3 or TRBV12-4 with TRBJ1-1, with 7 bases fitting TRBD1. The CDR3 runs to 15 residues. After removal of 5 bases from V and 0 bases from J, the junction contained 6 bases not matched to a gene. This CDR3 is CASSVTGEVNTEAFF. The CDR3 nucleotides read TGTGCCAGCAGTGTAACAGGGGAAGTGAACACTGAAGCTTTCTTT.

This clonotype was counted between two and nine times. The chain uses TRBV7-2 and TRBJ2-3; D gene uncertain. V lost 6 bases and J 3 bases, leaving 19 bases between the germline ends. Germline lookup yields CDR1 SGHTA and CDR2 FQGNSA. This CDR3 contains 16 residues. The CDR3 DNA reads TGTGCCAGCAGAAATCGGCTTCAGGAGAGGACAGATACGCAGTATTTT. This translates into CASRNRLQERTDTQYF.

This clonotype was counted many times. The chain combines TRBV2 with TRBJ1-4; maybe TRBD1 (5 bases). The CDR3 is 16 amino acids. The germline gives CDR1 SNHLY, CDR2 FYNNEI. V dropped 0 bases and J dropped 6 bases, with 14 bases sitting between them. CDR3 DNA: TGTGCCAGCAGTGAAGCGCTTGGGGCGGTGGATGAAAAACTGTTTTTT. Translation gives CASSEALGAVDEKLFF.